Below, 5 T cell receptor beta chains from the same sample are listed, as sequenced in a study of Tregs in tolerant kidney transplant recipients. Assay: immunoSEQ multiplex PCR; the TCRdb copy retains only in-frame clones and omits some. The sample consists of tens of thousands of clones, around 90% of them appearing once. Mixed chimerism was transient after nonmyeloablative marrow transplants from related graft donors. The source was CD8+ T cells from blood (PBMCs), collected 24 months after the transplant. These TCRs come from a human patient who received a combined kidney and bone marrow transplant. Some of these T cells may belong to the graft donor.

The gene calls are TRBV11-3 and TRBJ2-3, with 11 bases fitting TRBD2. The CDR3 loop spans 19 amino acids. Looked up from germline, CDR1 is SGHNT and CDR2 is YENEEA. V lost 6 bases, J lost 1 base, and 15 bases stayed unmatched. The CDR3 here is CASSYRVAGGPEGTDTQYF. The CDR3 DNA is TGTGCCAGCAGTTACCGAGTAGCGGGAGGGCCAGAGGGCACAGATACGCAGTATTTT.

This clone appeared once. The chain combines TRBV7-9 with TRBJ2-1; 10 nucleotides agree with TRBD2. Germline V gene lookup returns CDR1 SEHNR and CDR2 FQNEAQ (reference sequence). The trim removed 5 bases at V and 2 bases at J, leaving 6 bases unmatched. This CDR3 is built from 16 residues. The CDR3 region is CASSPRTSGAYNEQFF. The DNA of the CDR3 is TGTGCCAGCAGCCCCAGGACTAGCGGAGCCTACAATGAGCAGTTCTTC.

This chain joins TRBV29-1 and TRBJ2-1; 14 bases map to TRBD2. CDR1 is SQVTM, CDR2 ANQGSEA, per germline. J lost 7 bases, V lost 7 bases, and 9 bases had no gene match. This CDR3 is 15 amino acids long. The CDR3 coding sequence is TGCAGCGCACGACTAGCGGGAGGGGTACCGAATGAGCAGTTCTTC. Encoded protein: CSARLAGGVPNEQFF.

This chain connects TRBV4-1 to TRBJ2-7; 11 bases map to TRBD2. Germline V CDR1 and CDR2: MGHRA, YSYEKL. V gave up 0 bases and J gave up 1 base; unmatched junction bases: 2. The CDR3 totals 16 residues. This CDR3 reads CASSQERLAGSYEQYF. CDR3 sequence (DNA): TGCGCCAGCAGCCAAGAGAGACTAGCGGGATCCTACGAGCAGTACTTC.

The chain carries TRBV13 and TRBJ1-2; 9 bases are a match to TRBD1. V was pared by 5 bases and J by 3 bases, with 7 bases of the junction left unmatched. CDR3 length: 15 residues. Per germline, CDR1 PRHDT and CDR2 FYEKMQ (reference sequence). CDR3 DNA: TGTGCCAGCAGCGCCCGGGACAGGGCTCACTATGGCTACACCTTC. It yields the protein CASSARDRAHYGYTF.